The T cell receptor (beta chain) described here comes from a study of T cell responses to AZD1222 COVID-19 vaccine. Clones were sequenced by immunoSEQ multiplex PCR, and TCRdb holds only the in-frame ones, with some missing. The sample yields more than 120,000 clones, roughly nine tenths seen once. V lost 4 bases, J lost 7 bases, and 8 bases lay in between. Germline V lookup: CDR1 SGHNT, CDR2 YYREEE (reference sequence). This CDR3 has 12 residues. The TCR comes from an adult who received the AZD1222 COVID-19 vaccine. The specimen comprised peripheral blood, sampled 28 days after the second AZD1222 dose. V gene TRBV5-4 combines with J gene TRBJ2-2; the D is unclear. In DNA, the CDR3 is TGTGCCAGCAGCAGACTTGACGGGGAGCTGTTTTTT. As protein: CASSRLDGELFF.